This TCR beta chain is from a study of shared clonotypes between healthy human individuals. This CDR3 comprises 17 residues. The J segment lost 0 bases and the V segment lost 6 bases, leaving 11 bases of the junction unmatched. Germline values: CDR1 MDHEN, CDR2 SYDVKM. Clones were read by immunoSEQ multiplex PCR, and TCRdb kept only the in-frame ones, dropping some. The sample lists some 2,500,000 clones, under 95% occurring once. The source is a man between 18 and 35 years old in good health. Some clones in this sample may be carry-over from other donors' samples. V and J are TRBV28 and TRBJ2-4; 7 bases align to TRBD1. Material for sequencing was naive CD4+ T cells from PBMCs. Subset defined: CD45RA+ positively selected. The CDR3 loop reads CASRRSGTALAKNIQYF. In nucleotides, the CDR3 is TGTGCCAGCAGGCGGTCCGGGACAGCATTAGCCAAAAACATTCAGTACTTC.